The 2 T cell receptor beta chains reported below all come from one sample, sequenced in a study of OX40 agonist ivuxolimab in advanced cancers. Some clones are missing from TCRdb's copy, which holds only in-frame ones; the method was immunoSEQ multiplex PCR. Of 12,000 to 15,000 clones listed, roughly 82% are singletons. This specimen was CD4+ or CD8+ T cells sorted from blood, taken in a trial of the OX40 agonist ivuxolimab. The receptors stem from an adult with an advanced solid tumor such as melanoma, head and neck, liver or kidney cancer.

The CDR3 nucleotides are TGTGCCAGCTCACCGGATATTGGGGACAGGGAGCAAACTAATGAAAAACTGTTTTTT. Protein product: CASSPDIGDREQTNEKLFF. The chain links TRBV18 to TRBJ1-4; 9 bases agree with TRBD1. The V gene's germline CDR1 is KGHSH and CDR2 LQKENI. Trimming took 3 bases from V and 1 from J; bases not matched to a gene: 12. The CDR3 has 19 amino acids.

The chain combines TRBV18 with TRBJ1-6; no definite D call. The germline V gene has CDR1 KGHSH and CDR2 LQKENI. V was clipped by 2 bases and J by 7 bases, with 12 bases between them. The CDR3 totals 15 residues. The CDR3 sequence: CASSPKGWRNSPLHF. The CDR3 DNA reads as TGTGCCAGCTCACCAAAGGGCTGGCGGAATTCACCCCTCCACTTT.